These 2 T cell receptor beta chains came from one sample sequenced in a study of cytomegalovirus exposure and HLA in healthy donors. The PCR contained 60 Vbeta and 13 Jbeta primers. Here immunoSEQ multiplex PCR was the method, and the copy in TCRdb shows in-frame clones only, minus some. Of 100,000 or so clones detected, about 74% appear once; the ten largest clones hold around a tenth. The sequenced sample was PBMCs. These receptors were taken from a male donor in good health and CMV-seropositive.

This clone occurred once. The chain uses TRBV28 and TRBJ1-5, with D perhaps TRBD1 (5 bases). Germline lookup yields CDR1 MDHEN and CDR2 SYDVKM. Trimming shortened V by 1 base and J by 9 bases, and 13 bases separated the two germline ends. The CDR3 is 14 residues long. CDR3 sequence: CASSLYGSGGPQHF. The CDR3 nucleotides read TGTGCCAGCAGTTTATACGGCTCCGGGGGGCCCCAGCATTTT.

CDR3 bases: TGTGCCAGCACCCTGTCGGGGAGCCCTGAAGCTTTCTTT. This sequence encodes CASTLSGSPEAFF. This chain joins TRBV28 and TRBJ1-1; D is undetermined. The V and J ends lost 7 bases and 6 bases respectively, with 15 bases between them. CDR1 and CDR2 from the germline V gene are MDHEN and SYDVKM. The CDR3 is 13 amino acids.